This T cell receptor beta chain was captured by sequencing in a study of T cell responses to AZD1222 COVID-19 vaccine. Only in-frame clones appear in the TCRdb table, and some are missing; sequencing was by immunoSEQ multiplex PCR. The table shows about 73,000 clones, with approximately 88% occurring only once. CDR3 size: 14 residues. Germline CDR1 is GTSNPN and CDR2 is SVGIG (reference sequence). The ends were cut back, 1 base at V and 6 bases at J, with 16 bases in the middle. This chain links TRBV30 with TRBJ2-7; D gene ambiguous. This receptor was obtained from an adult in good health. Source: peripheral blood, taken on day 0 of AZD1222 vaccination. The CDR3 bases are TGTGCCTGGAGTGCCCGGAGAATCGTGCCCGAGCAGTACTTC. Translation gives CAWSARRIVPEQYF.